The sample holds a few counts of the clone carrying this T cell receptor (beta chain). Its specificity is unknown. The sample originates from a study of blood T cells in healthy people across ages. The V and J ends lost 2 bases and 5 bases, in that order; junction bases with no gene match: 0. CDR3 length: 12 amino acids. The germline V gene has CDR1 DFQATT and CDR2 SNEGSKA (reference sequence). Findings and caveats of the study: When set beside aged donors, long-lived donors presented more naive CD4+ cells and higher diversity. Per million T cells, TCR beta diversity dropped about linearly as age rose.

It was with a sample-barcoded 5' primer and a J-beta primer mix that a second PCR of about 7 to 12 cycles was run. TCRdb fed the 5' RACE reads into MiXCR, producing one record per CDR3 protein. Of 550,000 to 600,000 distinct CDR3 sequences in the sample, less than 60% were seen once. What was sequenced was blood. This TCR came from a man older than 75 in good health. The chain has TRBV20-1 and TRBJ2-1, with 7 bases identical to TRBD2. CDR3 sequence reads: CSARLADNEQFF. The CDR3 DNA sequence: TGCAGTGCTAGACTAGCGGACAATGAGCAGTTCTTC.